This T cell receptor (beta chain) appears in the sequencing data of a study of breast tumors, draining lymph nodes, adjacent tissues. Trimming removed 4 bases at V and 7 bases at J, with 19 bases between. The germline V gene encodes CDR1 WSHSY and CDR2 SAAADI. This CDR3 is built from 16 residues. Via MiXCR, TCRdb re-called the multiplex PCR reads, giving one row per CDR3 protein. There are about 110,000 distinct CDR3 sequences in the sample; more than 25% occur only once, and approximately 5% lies in the top ten. Breast cancer patients provided tissue from their axillary draining lymph nodes. This clonotype was observed many times.

The sequenced sample was axillary lymph node tissue. The clonotype comes from a female donor with breast cancer. Some clones in this sample may be carry-over from other donors' samples. The J gene is TRBJ2-2, the V gene TRBV10-2, with D possibly matching TRBD2 (6 bases). CDR3 in DNA: TGCGCCAGCAGTGTGTTGGGACTCGCTACGGTCGGGGAGCTGTTTTTT. Its protein is CASSVLGLATVGELFF.